This TCR beta chain was sequenced in a study of response to subunit inactivated influenza vaccine. The study, taken as a whole, reports: Only a handful of new T cells, the authors suggested, are recruited with each seasonal influenza vaccination.

The CDR3 is 11 amino acids. Between the trimmed V and J ends, which lost 7 bases and 0 bases, there was a span of 6 bases. Germline loops: CDR1 DFQATT, CDR2 SNEGSKA (reference sequence). TCRdb independently ran MiXCR on the RT-PCR reads; one entry per CDR3 protein. The table has fewer than 600,000 distinct CDR3 sequences, roughly 7.6% seen once; the top ten hold 13%. In regard to this clonotype: Its matching antigen is unknown.

The sequence was collected from a man between 50 and 69 years old who received an inactivated influenza vaccine. Here the sequenced sample was PBMCs from blood, taken around 25 months after vaccination. This rearrangement joins TRBV20-1 to TRBJ2-5, with no clear D. CDR3 region: CSGSHQETQYF. The CDR3 DNA sequence: TGCAGTGGGAGCCACCAAGAGACCCAGTACTTC.